The present TCR beta chain was sequenced within a study of T cells in Graves' hyperthyroidism and ophthalmopathy. General study findings and limits: Most thyroid clonotypes with frequency above 0.001 were detected in blood.

In its sample, this clonotype was seen a few times. Its antigen remains unidentified. RNA transcripts served as the template for amplifying TCR beta CDR3 regions. TCR CDR3 underwent first-round RT-PCR with the HTBI primer set. TCRdb re-called the multiplex PCR reads through MiXCR, storing one row per CDR3 protein. Of some 360,000 distinct CDR3 sequences listed, 14% are singletons. CDR1 and CDR2 (germline): MGHRA, YSYEKL. The CDR3 spans 13 residues. Deletions cut 0 bases from V and 7 bases from J, with 10 bases between. This TCR derives from a woman in her fifties or sixties with Graves' hyperthyroidism. The rearrangement uses TRBV4-1 and TRBJ2-7; D call uncertain. Sample: blood. This CDR3 is CASSQDLGLEQYF. CDR3 nucleotides: TGCGCCAGCAGCCAAGATCTGGGGTTGGAGCAGTACTTC.